Listed here are 4 T cell receptor beta chains from one sample, sequenced in a study of Tregs in tolerant kidney transplant recipients. Sequenced by immunoSEQ multiplex PCR; TCRdb stores in-frame clones only, minus some. The data show about 44,000 clones, over 95% seen once. The antigens these receptors bind are not known. The source material was Tregs from blood cultured with allogeneic cells. Source of these receptors: a human donor in good health.

The V and J genes are TRBV6-1 and TRBJ2-7, with 7 bases that match TRBD1. Trimming removed 2 bases from V and 7 bases from J; junction bases left unmatched: 5. CDR1 is MNHNS and CDR2 is SASEGT in the germline V gene. The CDR3 has 13 amino acids. The CDR3 protein is CASSETGVEEQYF. The CDR3 DNA follows: TGTGCCAGCAGTGAAACAGGGGTTGAGGAGCAGTACTTC.

This sequence joins TRBV9 and TRBJ2-1, with unresolved D. The ends were cut back, 5 bases at V and 0 bases at J, with 9 bases in the middle. CDR1 SGDLS and CDR2 YYNGEE come from the germline V gene. This CDR3 is built from 14 residues. CDR3 nucleotides: TGTGCCAGCAGTCTGAGTAGCTCCTACAATGAGCAGTTCTTC. Translating gives CASSLSSSYNEQFF.

The CDR3: CASSEDNSGRANEQFF. The CDR3 nucleotides are TGTGCCAGCAGTGAAGATAATAGCGGGAGGGCGAATGAGCAGTTCTTC. J is TRBJ2-1 and V is TRBV6-1; 11 positions match TRBD2. The V gene end was trimmed by 1 base and the J gene end by 7 bases; junction bases not matched to a gene: 6. The CDR3 sequence is 16 residues long. The germline gives CDR1 MNHNS, CDR2 SASEGT.

The chain joins TRBV11-3 to TRBJ2-1, with 8 nucleotides matching TRBD2. This CDR3 has 15 amino acids. V shed 5 bases, J shed 6 bases, and the junction held 9 bases outside the gene matches. The V gene's germline CDR1 is SGHNT and CDR2 YENEEA. CDR3 in amino acids: CASSTGLARSNEQFF. For the CDR3, the DNA is TGTGCCAGCAGCACCGGACTAGCTCGCTCCAATGAGCAGTTCTTC.